This TCR beta chain was documented in a study of T cell responses to AZD1222 COVID-19 vaccine. TCRdb keeps only in-frame clones here, not all; method: immunoSEQ multiplex PCR. The sample lists 140,000 or so clones, roughly 90% occurring once. Remarks on this clone: Its target is unknown.

Study-wide results and caveats: Epitopes outside B.1.351 and B.1.1.7 mutated regions reportedly drew nearly half of spike TCRs.

Trimming took 3 bases from V and 4 from J; bases not matched to a gene: 6. This CDR3 spans 15 amino acids. The germline V gene has CDR1 SGHKS and CDR2 YYEKEE (reference sequence). Here the sequenced sample was peripheral blood, taken on day 0 of AZD1222 vaccination. The clonotype comes from an adult in good health. The chain couples TRBV5-5 to TRBJ2-1, with 8 bases lining up with TRBD1. CDR3 loop: CASSSAGTGYNEQFF. DNA for the CDR3: TGTGCCAGCAGCTCCGCCGGGACAGGTTACAATGAGCAGTTCTTC.